This is a list of T cell receptor beta chains from one sample in a study of regulatory T cells in long-lasting Graves disease. TCRdb redid the calling of the multiplex PCR reads with MiXCR, one entry per CDR3 protein. Among roughly 450,000 distinct CDR3 sequences listed, more than 20% were seen once. This material consisted of peripheral blood mononuclear cells (PBMCs), taken when the disease was refractory, from a patient treated with antithyroid drugs. The receptors here all came from a female donor with Graves disease. Each CDR3 is given with its conserved first and last residue. D genes are given only for firm matches. Part of the rows lack a size; the others show once, few, many or a class for expanded clones.

d_call	v_call	j_call	clone_size	cdr3_nt	cdr3_aa
-	TRBV7-2	TRBJ2-7	-	TGTGCCAGCAGCTTTCGGACAGTGCCCTCCTACGAGCAGTACTTC	CASSFRTVPSYEQYF
-	TRBV30	TRBJ2-7	few	TGTGCCTGGAGTAGGGGGGACGAGCAGTACTTC	CAWSRGDEQYF
-	TRBV24-1	TRBJ2-5	many	TGTGCCACCAGCTGGTCGTCCGAGGGCGGTGAGACCCAGTACTTC	CATSWSSEGGETQYF
TRBD1	TRBV19	TRBJ1-1	few	TGTGCCAGTAGTATCCAGGGCGGGACAGGGAACACTGAAGCTTTCTTT	CASSIQGGTGNTEAFF
TRBD2	TRBV29-1	TRBJ2-7	-	TGCAGCGTTTGTCCAGCGGGATCCTACGAGCAGTACTTC	CSVCPAGSYEQYF
TRBD2	TRBV28	TRBJ2-1	-	TGTGCCAGCAGGCCGTCACTAGCGCGCAATGAGCAGTTCTTC	CASRPSLARNEQFF
TRBD2	TRBV12-3/TRBV12-4	TRBJ2-7	many	TGTGCCAGCAGGAGGGGGACTAGCGAGAGGAACGAGCAGTACTTC	CASRRGTSERNEQYF
-	TRBV29-1	TRBJ1-1	few	TGCAGCGTTGAAGATTTAACAGGGAGATACACTGAAGCTTTCTTT	CSVEDLTGRYTEAFF
-	TRBV20-1	TRBJ2-7	many	TGCAGTGCTAGAGAGTGGAGGCCCTACGAGCAGTACTTC	CSAREWRPYEQYF
-	TRBV20-1	TRBJ1-5	many	TGCAGTGCCAATCACGGGGATTTAGGTCAGCCCCAGCATTTT	CSANHGDLGQPQHF
TRBD1	TRBV11-2	TRBJ1-5	-	TGTGCCAGCAGCCCCTACGGGACAGGGTACCAGCCCCAGCATTTT	CASSPYGTGYQPQHF
-	TRBV12-3/TRBV12-4	TRBJ2-7	many	TGTGCCAGCAGTGGATTTCTCGCCGAGCAGTACTTC	CASSGFLAEQYF
-	TRBV2	TRBJ2-2	many	TGTGCCAGCGGTAGGAACACCGGGGAGCTGTTTTTT	CASGRNTGELFF
-	TRBV6-1	TRBJ1-2	-	TGTGCCACCGCCCAGGTCCCATATGGCTACACCTTC	CATAQVPYGYTF
-	TRBV28	TRBJ1-5	few	TGTGCCAGCAGTCCTTCGACGCTCTACTACACAAAGAGGAATCAGCCCCAGCATTTT	CASSPSTLYYTKRNQPQHF
-	TRBV4-3	TRBJ2-7	-	TGCGCCAGCAGCCAACTTTCGAGAGGGAACGAGCAGTACTTC	CASSQLSRGNEQYF
-	TRBV28	TRBJ1-5	-	TGTGCCAGCAGAGGTCCAAGCGGGGGTGGCATTGGTCAGCCCCAGCATTTT	CASRGPSGGGIGQPQHF
TRBD1	TRBV6-1	TRBJ2-7	many	TGTGCCAGCACCATGGACAGGGGGTCCTACGAGCAGTACTTC	CASTMDRGSYEQYF
TRBD1	TRBV24-1	TRBJ2-2	-	TGTGCCACCAGTGAAGGGGGCGGAACCGGGGAGCTGTTTTTT	CATSEGGGTGELFF
-	TRBV20-1	TRBJ1-5	-	TGCAGTGCTAGAGATCCGAGAGACGGGAGCAATCAGCCCCAGCATTTT	CSARDPRDGSNQPQHF
-	TRBV20-1	TRBJ2-7	few	TGCAGTGCTACATCCGGGAGTAGCTCCTACGAGCAGTACTTC	CSATSGSSSYEQYF
-	TRBV7-2	TRBJ2-7	many	TGTGCCAGCAGCTTATATTCGGGAAGCTACGAGCAGTACTTC	CASSLYSGSYEQYF
-	TRBV5-6	TRBJ2-5	many	TGTGCCAGCAGCAATGAAGGTTACCAAGAGACCCAGTACTTC	CASSNEGYQETQYF
-	TRBV5-1	TRBJ2-2	-	TGCGCCAGCAGCCCCAGGGTGGGCACCGGGGAGCTGTTTTTT	CASSPRVGTGELFF
TRBD2	TRBV7-9	TRBJ2-7	-	TGTGCCAGCAGCTTTTATGGAGCGGGATGGAATTACGAGCAGTACTTC	CASSFYGAGWNYEQYF
-	TRBV14	TRBJ2-3	-	TGTGCCAGCAGCCAAGTAACCGAACGGGATACGCAGTATTTT	CASSQVTERDTQYF
TRBD1	TRBV27	TRBJ2-2	-	TGTGCCAGCAGTTCGGACAGGGGAATACTAGCGCCCCGGGGGACCGGGGAGCTGTTTTTT	CASSSDRGILAPRGTGELFF
-	TRBV30	TRBJ1-2	many	TGTGCCTGGCGATGGAAACCTTATGGCTACACCTTC	CAWRWKPYGYTF
-	TRBV9	TRBJ1-2	once	TGTGCCAGCAGCCCCGAGGCGGGGCCGCCGCAGATAGGCTATGGCTACACCTTC	CASSPEAGPPQIGYGYTF
-	TRBV27	TRBJ2-7	many	TGTGCCAGCAAGATCCTTGACAGGTCCGGCGAGCAGTACTTC	CASKILDRSGEQYF
-	TRBV13	TRBJ2-2	-	TGTGCCAGCAGCCCGGGCGGGGGCCATACCGGGGAGCTGTTTTTT	CASSPGGGHTGELFF
-	TRBV27	TRBJ2-6	few	TGTGCCAGCAGAAGGGGGGCTCTAGGTGTCCTGACTTTC	CASRRGALGVLTF
TRBD1	TRBV27	TRBJ2-7	many	TGTGCCAGCGGCCTAGGACAGGGCAACGAGCAGTACTTC	CASGLGQGNEQYF
TRBD1	TRBV6-1	TRBJ1-4	many	TGTGCCAGCAGCAAACAGGGGGCAGTTGAAAAACTGTTTTTT	CASSKQGAVEKLFF
TRBD1	TRBV27	TRBJ2-7	-	TGTGCCAGCAGTTTACTCGGACAGGAGGACGAGCAGTACTTC	CASSLLGQEDEQYF
TRBD2	TRBV5-1	TRBJ2-7	-	TGCGCCAGCAGGGGGACTAGCGGGAGCCGGGGCGAGCAGTACTTC	CASRGTSGSRGEQYF
TRBD2	TRBV14	TRBJ2-7	-	TGTGCCAGCAGCCACCGACTAGCGGGAGGACAGTACGAGCAGTACTTC	CASSHRLAGGQYEQYF
-	TRBV5-1	TRBJ1-1	many	TGCGCCAGCAGCACCCACAGGGCCGCTGAAGCTTTCTTT	CASSTHRAAEAFF
TRBD1	TRBV24-1	TRBJ2-1	-	TGTGCCACGGCCATCAACCTAGGGACAGGGAGATGGGAGCAGTTCTTC	CATAINLGTGRWEQFF
-	TRBV20-1	TRBJ2-5	-	TGCAGTGCCCGCCGACTGGGCCCTAAAGAGACCCAGTACTTC	CSARRLGPKETQYF
-	TRBV5-1	TRBJ2-7	many	TGCGCCAGCAGCCCGTACGGGTACGAGCAGCACTTC	CASSPYGYEQHF
-	TRBV6-1	TRBJ1-1	many	TGTGCCACCTCGAGGGACTCTAGAGCTTTCTTT	CATSRDSRAFF
TRBD1	TRBV28	TRBJ2-3	-	TGTGCCAGCCGATCAGGGACAGGGAGCACAGATACGCAGTATTTT	CASRSGTGSTDTQYF
TRBD1	TRBV5-1	TRBJ1-1	-	TGCGCCAGCAGCTGGACAGGGTCGGGTGAAGCTTTCTTT	CASSWTGSGEAFF
-	TRBV29-1	TRBJ1-2	many	TGCAGCGTTGAAGGGCGGGGCAAAGCTAACTATGGCTACACCTTC	CSVEGRGKANYGYTF
TRBD2	TRBV11-2	TRBJ2-1	few	TGTGCCAGCAGCATATCCCTAGCGGGAGACCACAATGAGCAGTTCTTC	CASSISLAGDHNEQFF
-	TRBV7-9	TRBJ1-3	-	TGTGCCAGCCATGGCTCTGGAAACACCATATATTTT	CASHGSGNTIYF
-	TRBV12-3/TRBV12-4	TRBJ2-5	-	TGTGCCAGCAGTTTAGATAGGGGAGGTCTGTACCAAGAGACCCAGTACTTC	CASSLDRGGLYQETQYF
-	TRBV6-5	TRBJ1-5	many	TGTGCCAGCAGTTACGCCGGGTCGTCAGGGTGGCCCCAGCATTTT	CASSYAGSSGWPQHF
-	TRBV6-2/TRBV6-3	TRBJ2-7	many	TGTGCCAGCAGCCCCGCCGACGGTCCCTACGAGCAGTACTTC	CASSPADGPYEQYF
-	TRBV5-1	TRBJ1-1	-	TGCGCCAGCAGCTCAATAATGGGGAGAGGGGAAGCTTTCTTT	CASSSIMGRGEAFF